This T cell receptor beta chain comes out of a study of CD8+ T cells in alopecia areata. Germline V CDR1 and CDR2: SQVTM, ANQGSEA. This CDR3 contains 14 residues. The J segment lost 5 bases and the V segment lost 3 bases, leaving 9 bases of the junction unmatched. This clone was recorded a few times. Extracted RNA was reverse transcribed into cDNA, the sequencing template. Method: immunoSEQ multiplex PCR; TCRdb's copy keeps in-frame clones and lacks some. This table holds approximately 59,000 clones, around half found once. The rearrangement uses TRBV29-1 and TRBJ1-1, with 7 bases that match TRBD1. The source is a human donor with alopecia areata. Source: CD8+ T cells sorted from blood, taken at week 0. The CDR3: CSVDGAGGKTEAFF. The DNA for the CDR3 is TGCAGCGTTGATGGGGCAGGGGGTAAGACTGAAGCTTTCTTT.